A single sample is the source of the 32 T cell receptor beta chains below, sequenced in a study of blood T cell repertoires in COVID-19 (TCRdb year 2020). Preparation of the library involved the immunoSEQ multiplex PCR assay. The immuneACCESS repertoire file appears here via TCRdb, limited to in-frame rearrangements. These files lack a portion of the clones; in checked studies, under half of the deficit traces to unresolved V genes, and the cause of the others is not known. Recorded for this sample are 120,000 to 150,000 clones; around four fifths of them occurred a single time. The ten most abundant clones make up roughly 2.9% of the sample. The sequenced sample was peripheral blood. Receptors were obtained from a woman aged 35 to 49 with active or convalescent COVID-19.

This clone showed up just once. The chain employs TRBV5-1 and TRBJ2-5; 9 bases match TRBD2. The CDR3 consists of 14 residues. The V gene end was trimmed by 4 bases and the J gene end by 1 base; junction bases not matched to a gene: 2. Germline V gene lookup returns CDR1 SGHRS and CDR2 YFSETQ. CDR3 sequence reads: CASSGSGGQETQYF. In DNA form, the CDR3 reads TGCGCCAGCAGCGGTAGCGGGGGCCAAGAGACCCAGTACTTC.

This clone was recorded at least ten times. V is TRBV30 and J is TRBJ1-1; D unresolved. This CDR3 contains 11 residues. Per germline, CDR1 GTSNPN and CDR2 SVGIG (reference sequence). V lost 2 bases and J 7 bases, leaving 8 bases between the germline ends. The CDR3 nucleotides read TGTGCCTGGAGTCTTCCGGGTGAAGCTTTCTTT. It translates to CAWSLPGEAFF. Based on the CDR3 plus reference TRBV30 and TRBJ1-1, the full variable domain is SQTIHQWPATLVQPVGSPLSLECTVEGTSNPNLYWYRQAAGRGLQLLFYSVGIGQISSEVPQNLSASRPQDRQFILSSKKLLLSDSGFYLCAWSLPGEAFFGQGTRLTVV.

The chain has TRBV28 and TRBJ1-1, with unresolved D. Germline-derived CDR1 and CDR2 are MDHEN and SYDVKM. The V end lost 6 bases, the J end lost 2 bases, and 4 bases lay between the germline ends. The CDR3 sequence is 11 residues long. The CDR3 region has the DNA TGTGCCAGCAGGACTAACACTGAAGCTTTCTTT. It translates to CASRTNTEAFF.

The rearrangement uses TRBV6-5 and TRBJ2-7; D is unclear. V was shortened by 6 bases and J by 0 bases, with 6 bases between the two germline ends. The length of the CDR3 is 12 residues. Germline V lookup: CDR1 MNHEY, CDR2 SVGAGI. DNA for the CDR3: TGTGCCAGCAGGGCGGTCTCCTACGAGCAGTACTTC. Protein sequence: CASRAVSYEQYF.

J is TRBJ1-3 and V is TRBV3-1 (or the pseudogene TRBV3-2), with D unresolved. The CDR3 is made up of 21 amino acids. Per germline, CDR1 LGHDT and CDR2 YNNKEL (reference sequence). Trimming removed 1 base from V and 0 bases from J, with 25 bases in between. CDR3 residues: CASSQAGTGRHLSFSGNTIYF. The DNA of the CDR3 is TGTGCCAGCAGCCAAGCAGGAACCGGCCGCCATCTGTCGTTCTCTGGAAACACCATATATTTT.

This clone was counted a few times. This chain uses TRBV10-2 with TRBJ1-1; D might be TRBD1 (5 bases). The V end lost 4 bases, the J end lost 4 bases, and 10 bases lay between the germline ends. The V gene's germline CDR1 is WSHSY and CDR2 SAAADI. CDR3 size: 13 residues. The CDR3 DNA follows: TGCGCCAGCAGTGTGACCGGGGGCACTGAAGCTTTCTTT. Amino acid sequence: CASSVTGGTEAFF.

The chain combines TRBV30 with TRBJ1-1, with a possible D match to TRBD1 (6 bases). CDR3 length equals 14 residues. Germline CDR1 GTSNPN, CDR2 SVGIG (reference sequence). V was shortened by 3 bases and J by 6 bases, with 17 bases between the two germline ends. CDR3 region: CAWSRGISIPEAFF. In DNA form, the CDR3 reads TGTGCCTGGAGCAGGGGTATCAGTATTCCTGAAGCTTTCTTT.

The J gene is TRBJ2-2, the V gene TRBV7-7; TRBD2 might be the D (7 bases). Trimming left V 4 bases short and J 0 bases short, with 15 bases between. CDR1 SSHAT and CDR2 FNYEAQ come from the germline V gene (reference sequence). The length of the CDR3 is 17 residues. CDR3 sequence (DNA): TGTGCCAGCAGCTCAGGGGCTAGCGGCGCGAACACCGGGGAGCTGTTTTTT. Translated, it gives CASSSGASGANTGELFF.

This chain joins TRBV4-2 and TRBJ1-1; 10 bases line up with TRBD1. The CDR3 covers 14 residues. CDR1 is LGHNA, CDR2 YNFKEQ, per germline. The trim removed 4 bases at V and 3 bases at J, leaving 2 bases unmatched. The CDR3 sequence: CASSPGTGDTEAFF. CDR3 DNA: TGTGCCAGCAGCCCCGGGACAGGGGACACTGAAGCTTTCTTT.

A single count supports this clone. This chain connects TRBV5-1 to TRBJ2-7; 9 bases agree with TRBD1. CDR1 SGHRS and CDR2 YFSETQ come from the germline V gene. Trimming took 7 bases from V and 6 from J; bases not matched to a gene: 14. This CDR3 is 15 amino acids long. The CDR3 spells CASGTLQGAKGEQYF. The CDR3 DNA is TGCGCCAGCGGAACATTACAGGGGGCAAAGGGCGAGCAGTACTTC.

V is TRBV19 and J is TRBJ2-7, with D possibly matching TRBD2 (5 bases). This CDR3 is 11 amino acids long. V was shortened by 8 bases and J by 5 bases, with 10 bases between the two germline ends. In germline, CDR1 is LNHDA, CDR2 SQIVND (reference sequence). CDR3 region: CASGSVNEQYF. DNA of the CDR3: TGTGCCAGTGGGAGCGTTAACGAGCAGTACTTC.

V and J are TRBV10-1 and TRBJ1-1; D gene uncertain. The CDR3 loop spans 15 amino acids. The ends were cut back, 1 base at V and 3 bases at J, with 12 bases in the middle. The germline CDR1 and CDR2 sequences are WNHNN and SYGVQD (reference sequence). The CDR3 bases are TGCGCCAGCAGTGAGTTAAGGGAGTGGGACACTGAAGCTTTCTTT. Translating gives CASSELREWDTEAFF.

This sequence joins TRBV28 and TRBJ1-2; 8 nucleotides line up with TRBD1. The trim removed 3 bases at V and 6 bases at J, leaving 3 bases unmatched. This CDR3 region has 13 residues. From germline, CDR1 is MDHEN and CDR2 SYDVKM. This chain's CDR3 is CASSFPGGHGYTF. Written as DNA, the CDR3 is TGTGCCAGCAGTTTTCCAGGGGGCCATGGCTACACCTTC.

This chain connects TRBV9 to TRBJ2-3, with 10 nucleotides matching TRBD2. CDR3 length: 17 amino acids. Trimming cost V 4 bases and J 7 bases; bases outside gene matches: 15. CDR1 and CDR2 (germline): SGDLS, YYNGEE. CDR3 coding DNA: TGTGCCAGCAGCCCCGACATAGCGGGGGGCATCATGAATACGCAGTATTTT. This gives the protein CASSPDIAGGIMNTQYF.

This clone showed up just a few times. This rearrangement joins TRBV5-1 to TRBJ2-1; D not certain. The CDR3 sequence is 14 residues long. Germline lookup yields CDR1 SGHRS and CDR2 YFSETQ. With 1 base removed from V and 7 bases from J, the gap between germline ends came to 12 bases. Here the CDR3 DNA reads TGCGCCAGCAGCTTGTCTCAGTTATATAATGAGCAGTTCTTC. Translation gives CASSLSQLYNEQFF.

The chain carries TRBV15 and TRBJ1-5; 8 nucleotides align to TRBD1. This CDR3 contains 16 residues. Losses at the gene ends were 1 base for V and 3 bases for J; bases not matched to a gene: 5. Per the germline V gene, CDR1 is LNHNV and CDR2 is YYDKDF (reference sequence). The CDR3 loop reads CATSRGQGAFNQPQHF. CDR3 DNA sequence: TGTGCCACCAGCAGAGGTCAGGGGGCTTTCAATCAGCCCCAGCATTTT.

V and J are TRBV2 and TRBJ1-6, with TRBD1 matching over 8 bases. J lost 0 bases, V lost 5 bases, and 3 bases had no gene match. CDR3 size: 16 residues. CDR1 SNHLY and CDR2 FYNNEI come from the germline V gene. The DNA of the CDR3 is TGTGCCAGCAGTATAGACAGGGGCTCCTATAATTCACCCCTCCACTTT. It specifies CASSIDRGSYNSPLHF. The whole variable domain, filled in from reference TRBV2 and TRBJ1-6, reads EPEVTQTPSHQVTQMGQEVILRCVPISNHLYFYWYRQILGQKVEFLVSFYNNEISEKSEIFDDQFSVERPDGSNFTLKIRSTKLEDSAMYFCASSIDRGSYNSPLHFGNGTRLTVT.

V and J are TRBV10-3 and TRBJ1-5; 11 bases line up with TRBD1. Trimming cost V 3 bases and J 6 bases; bases outside gene matches: 7. CDR3 length: 16 residues. Germline CDR1 reads ENHRY; CDR2 reads SYGVKD. The CDR3 DNA reads as TGTGCCATCAGTGACCAATGGACAGGGGGCGGTCAGCCCCAGCATTTT. It codes for CAISDQWTGGGQPQHF.

CDR3 region: CARGDSSGNNEQFF. The CDR3 DNA is TGTGCCAGGGGGGATTCGAGCGGGAACAATGAGCAGTTCTTC. This chain uses TRBV7-9 with TRBJ2-1; 7 positions agree with TRBD2. The CDR3 spans 14 residues. J lost 5 bases, V lost 9 bases, and 10 bases had no gene match. Germline CDR1 reads SEHNR; CDR2 reads FQNEAQ (reference sequence).

J is TRBJ2-1 and V is TRBV4-3; TRBD2 matches at 14 bases. V was clipped by 0 bases and J by 6 bases; unmatched bases: 4. This CDR3 has 17 amino acids. CDR1 and CDR2 from the germline V gene are LGHNA and YSLEER. The CDR3, as DNA: TGCGCCAGCAGCCAAGATCCGACTAGCGGGAGGGGCAATGAGCAGTTCTTC. Encoded protein: CASSQDPTSGRGNEQFF.

The chain is built from TRBV5-6 and TRBJ2-6; unclear D gene. The CDR3 loop spans 17 amino acids. Germline CDR1 and CDR2: SGHDT and YYEEEE. V lost 0 bases and J lost 0, with 10 bases in between. CDR3: CASSLVHPSSGANVLTF. The CDR3 region has the DNA TGTGCCAGCAGCTTGGTCCACCCGAGCTCTGGGGCCAACGTCCTGACTTTC. Together with reference TRBV5-6 and TRBJ2-6, the CDR3 gives the full variable domain: DAGVTQSPTHLIKTRGQQVTLRCSPKSGHDTVSWYQQALGQGPQFIFQYYEEEERQRGNFPDRFSGHQFPNYSSELNVNALLLGDSALYLCASSLVHPSSGANVLTFGAGSRLTVL.

V usage is TRBV7-9 and J usage is TRBJ1-4; D not resolved. This CDR3 spans 14 amino acids. Germline CDR1 reads SEHNR; CDR2 reads FQNEAQ (reference sequence). V was pared by 1 base and J by 4 bases, with 7 bases between. CDR3 protein: CASSLGQRNEKLFF. CDR3 DNA: TGTGCCAGCAGCTTAGGGCAGCGTAATGAAAAACTGTTTTTT.

This clone was seen once. The V gene is TRBV23-1, the J gene TRBJ1-1; possible D gene TRBD1, 5 bases. TRBV23-1 is identified as an open reading frame with a role that is uncertain. V was pared by 1 base and J by 5 bases, with 11 bases between. This CDR3 spans 14 amino acids. DNA for the CDR3: TGCGCCAGCAGTCAATTCGGGGGAGGGACTGAAGCTTTCTTT. Translation: CASSQFGGGTEAFF.

The V gene is TRBV5-5, the J gene TRBJ1-1; D unclear. The CDR3 contains 13 residues. Between the trimmed V and J ends, which lost 2 bases and 0 bases, there was a span of 5 bases. Germline CDR1 SGHKS, CDR2 YYEKEE (reference sequence). Here the CDR3 reads CASSFSVNTEAFF. The CDR3 region has the DNA TGTGCCAGCAGCTTTTCCGTGAACACTGAAGCTTTCTTT.

The J gene is TRBJ2-2, the V gene TRBV28; weak D call: TRBD2 (6 bases). V was trimmed by 3 bases and J by 7 bases, leaving 12 bases between them. Germline CDR1 reads MDHEN; CDR2 reads SYDVKM. The CDR3 length is 14 residues. The CDR3 DNA sequence: TGTGCCAGCAGTTTCTCGGGGGTCGGCGGGGAGCTGTTTTTT. Translation gives CASSFSGVGGELFF.

The genes are TRBV6-4 and TRBJ2-1, with 10 bases lining up with TRBD1. Losses at the gene ends were 3 bases for V and 5 bases for J; bases not matched to a gene: 4. The CDR3 runs 15 residues. CDR1 is MRHNA and CDR2 is SNTAGT in the germline V gene. The CDR3 spells CASSEGTGANNEQFF. The DNA for the CDR3 is TGTGCCAGCAGTGAAGGGACAGGGGCCAACAATGAGCAGTTCTTC.

The chain uses TRBV6-6 and TRBJ1-1; D unresolved. Deletions cut 4 bases from V and 3 bases from J, with 6 bases between. The CDR3 is 12 amino acids. Germline loops: CDR1 MNHNY, CDR2 SVGAGI (reference sequence). DNA of the CDR3: TGTGCCAGCAGTTCCGACTACACTGAAGCTTTCTTT. This gives the protein CASSSDYTEAFF.

The chain employs TRBV5-5 and TRBJ2-1; a possible D gene is TRBD2 (6 bases). This CDR3 comprises 16 residues. Germline V gene data show CDR1 as SGHKS and CDR2 as YYEKEE (reference sequence). Trimming took 4 bases from V and 0 from J, leaving 14 bases between them. The CDR3 region is CASSPVGGVSYNEQFF. The CDR3 bases are TGTGCCAGCAGCCCCGTGGGGGGAGTCTCCTACAATGAGCAGTTCTTC. Filled out from reference TRBV5-5 and TRBJ2-1, the complete variable domain reads DAGVTQSPTHLIKTRGQQVTLRCSPISGHKSVSWYQQVLGQGPQFIFQYYEKEERGRGNFPDRFSARQFPNYSSELNVNALLLGDSALYLCASSPVGGVSYNEQFFGPGTRLTVL.

This clone was observed a few times. This chain connects TRBV29-1 to TRBJ1-2, with a weak D call TRBD1 (5 bases). Germline CDR1 reads SQVTM; CDR2 reads ANQGSEA. Trimming cost V 7 bases and J 4 bases, with 13 bases left between them. This CDR3 comprises 12 residues. Written as DNA, the CDR3 is TGCAGCGCAGCCAGACAGACCTATGGCTACACCTTC. Translated, it gives CSAARQTYGYTF.

V and J are TRBV4-1 and TRBJ1-1; possible D gene TRBD1, 6 bases. V lost 3 bases, J lost 5 bases, and 13 bases lay in between. The CDR3 is made up of 14 amino acids. CDR1 MGHRA and CDR2 YSYEKL come from the germline V gene. CDR3 loop: CASSQGHRGTEAFF. In nucleotides, the CDR3 is TGCGCCAGCAGCCAGGGACACCGAGGGACTGAAGCTTTCTTT.

The chain links TRBV7-9 to TRBJ1-2; perhaps TRBD1 as D (5 bases). The V gene lost 0 bases and the J gene lost 3 bases, with 8 bases spanning the gap. The CDR3 totals 14 residues. In germline, CDR1 is SEHNR, CDR2 FQNEAQ (reference sequence). The CDR3 nucleotides read TGTGCCAGCAGCTTAGCAGGGGCTCACTATGGCTACACCTTC. It yields the protein CASSLAGAHYGYTF. Full variable domain (remainder filled in from reference TRBV7-9 and TRBJ1-2): DTGVSQNPRHKITKRGQNVTFRCDPISEHNRLYWYRQTLGQGPEFLTYFQNEAQLEKSRLLSDRFSAERPKGSFSTLEIQRTEQGDSAMYLCASSLAGAHYGYTFGSGTRLTVV.

The V gene is TRBV5-1, the J gene TRBJ2-7; 8 bases line up with TRBD1. Looked up from germline, CDR1 is SGHRS and CDR2 is YFSETQ. Trimming took 4 bases from V and 5 from J; bases not matched to a gene: 8. This CDR3 spans 14 amino acids. CDR3 nucleotide sequence: TGCGCCAGCAGCCGCAGGGCAGGGGGCAACGAGCAGTACTTC. Protein sequence: CASSRRAGGNEQYF.